This passage covers 5 T cell receptor beta chains from one sample sequenced in a study of regulatory T cells in long-lasting Graves disease (dated by TCRdb to the early 2020s). The library was built by means of multiplex PCR. The sequencer was an Illumina HiSeq 4000. iRepertoire HTBI primers and Arm-PCR amplification of CDR3 regions were used to construct TCR beta libraries. The public sequencing data were trimmed at Q25 with fastp and processed into clonotypes with MiXCR by TCRdb, which kept only in-frame beta chains. Rows are unified per CDR3 protein, each entry keeping the most common DNA and genes. This sample comprises about 470,000 distinct CDR3 sequences, roughly 20% of them detected only once. The top ten clones comprise under 9% of the sample. The time point label, read with the paper, signifies: persistent/refractory GD, antithyroid drugs over 5 years with positive TRAb. RNA was extracted from PBMCs in TRIzol for both TCR sequencing and RNA sequencing.

Sequences were derived from peripheral blood mononuclear cells (PBMCs), sampled when the disease was refractory, from a patient treated with antithyroid drugs. These receptors all stem from a female donor with Graves disease.

This clonotype showed up just a few times. The chain carries TRBV10-3 and TRBJ2-3, with a possible D match to TRBD1 (6 bases). CDR1 and CDR2 from the germline V gene are ENHRY and SYGVKD. Trimming removed 9 bases from V and 2 bases from J, with 12 bases in between. The CDR3 length is 13 residues. CDR3 region: CAITGHLTDTQYF. In DNA, the CDR3 is TGTGCCATAACGGGACATCTCACAGATACGCAGTATTTT.

This clonotype has a count of ten or more. The CDR3 is CAISDSGGSAGGWIETQYF. As DNA, the CDR3 is TGTGCCATCAGTGACTCCGGCGGTAGTGCGGGAGGGTGGATAGAGACCCAGTACTTC. J is TRBJ2-5 and V is TRBV10-3; TRBD2 aligns across 9 bases. Germline V gene lookup returns CDR1 ENHRY and CDR2 SYGVKD. The CDR3 runs to 19 residues. V was pared by 3 bases and J by 4 bases, with 18 bases of the junction left unmatched.

This clonotype was counted ten times or more. Its ends do not fully match the called genes, so a read error is possible. This chain joins TRBV7-7 and TRBJ2-2, with 8 bases fitting TRBD2. Germline V lookup: CDR1 SSHAT, CDR2 FNYEAQ (reference sequence). The CDR3 has 17 residues. CDR3 nucleotides: TGTGCTAGCAGCACCGGGATCAGCGGGAGTGGTACCGGGGAGCTGTTTTTT. Protein sequence: CASSTGISGSGTGELFF.

This clonotype was observed at least ten times. The rearrangement uses TRBV27 and TRBJ2-5; TRBD2 agrees at 11 bases. The CDR3 has 17 amino acids. V dropped 4 bases and J dropped 2; count of bases not matched to a gene: 9. The V gene's germline CDR1 is MNHEY and CDR2 SMNVEV (reference sequence). The CDR3 loop reads CASSSSEGLAEQETQYF. The DNA for the CDR3 is TGTGCCAGCAGTTCCTCTGAGGGACTAGCGGAACAAGAGACCCAGTACTTC.

This clonotype has just a few counts. CDR3 sequence (DNA): TGTGCCAGCAGCGTCTCCCTGGAGCTAACCTACGAGCAGTACTTC. It is translated as CASSVSLELTYEQYF. The chain joins TRBV9 to TRBJ2-7; no definite D call. The CDR3 runs 15 residues. V was shortened by 2 bases and J by 2 bases, with 14 bases between the two germline ends. CDR1 SGDLS and CDR2 YYNGEE come from the germline V gene. Full variable domain (rest looked up from reference TRBV9 and TRBJ2-7): DSGVTQTPKHLITATGQRVTLRCSPRSGDLSVYWYQQSLDQGLQFLIQYYNGEERAKGNILERFSAQQFPDLHSELNLSSLELGDSALYFCASSVSLELTYEQYFGPGTRLTVT.